The 14 T cell receptor beta chains listed next were all sequenced from one sample in a study of response to subunit inactivated influenza vaccine (dated by TCRdb to 2016 to 2019). The label giving this sample's time point can be read as: 45 days after influenza vaccine administration. Receptors were amplified or captured by RT-PCR. The run used an Illumina HiSeq 2500. The raw public data were reprocessed by TCRdb itself: fastp quality trimming at Q25, MiXCR clonotype calling, in-frame beta chains only. All rows with the same CDR3 protein become a single entry with the most common DNA and genes. A total of more than 400,000 distinct CDR3 sequences appear in this sample, approximately 11% of them only once. The ten largest clonotypes hold roughly 12% of the sample. The sequencing here drew on PBMCs from blood, taken roughly 46 days after vaccination. The receptor source for this set is a man aged 50-59 years who received an inactivated influenza vaccine. Donor details come from another sample of the same person, matched by shared clones.

The genes are TRBV20-1 and TRBJ1-5; the D is unclear. CDR1 is DFQATT, CDR2 SNEGSKA, per germline (reference sequence). This CDR3 contains 14 residues. V lost 0 bases and J 1 base, leaving 7 bases between the germline ends. The CDR3 is CSAREQRSNQPQHF. CDR3 nucleotides: TGCAGTGCTAGAGAACAGAGAAGCAATCAGCCCCAGCATTTT.

Many counts were recorded for this clonotype. The V gene is TRBV7-2, the J gene TRBJ2-7; D might be TRBD1 (6 bases). CDR1 and CDR2 (germline): SGHTA, FQGNSA. The V end was cut by 5 bases, the J end by 7 bases, with 9 bases between. This CDR3 comprises 11 residues. In nucleotides, the CDR3 is TGTGCCAGCAGCATTCAGGGGGAGCAGTACTTC. Its protein is CASSIQGEQYF.

CDR3 nucleotide sequence: TGTGCCAGCAGGGGGACAGTCTACGAGCAGTACTTC. Translating it yields CASRGTVYEQYF. This chain uses TRBV7-2 with TRBJ2-7; 7 positions agree with TRBD1. J was trimmed by 3 bases and V by 6 bases; bases with no gene match: 2. The CDR3 is 12 amino acids. CDR1 is SGHTA and CDR2 is FQGNSA in the germline V gene.

This clonotype occurred a few times. The chain uses TRBV28 and TRBJ2-7, with no clear D. This CDR3 comprises 14 residues. V gave up 3 bases and J gave up 7 bases, with 16 bases separating them. Germline lookup yields CDR1 MDHEN and CDR2 SYDVKM. The CDR3: CASSFPGGRREQYF. Here the CDR3 DNA reads TGTGCCAGCAGTTTCCCCGGCGGTAGGCGGGAGCAGTACTTC.

In this sample, this clonotype turned up many times. The V call is TRBV7-2, the J call TRBJ2-1, with 7 bases identical to TRBD2. The germline gives CDR1 SGHTA, CDR2 FQGNSA. V shed 5 bases and J 5 bases; nucleotides not matched to a gene: 9. The CDR3 extends over 15 amino acids. The CDR3 reads CASSTRDYGDNEQFF. The CDR3 DNA follows: TGTGCCAGCAGCACCCGGGACTACGGCGACAATGAGCAGTTCTTC.

The V gene is TRBV15, the J gene TRBJ2-7; 9 bases are a match to TRBD1. CDR1 and CDR2 from the germline V gene are LNHNV and YYDKDF (reference sequence). The J segment lost 3 bases and the V segment lost 1 base, leaving 7 bases of the junction unmatched. This CDR3 has 16 residues. As DNA, the CDR3 is TGTGCCACCAGCAGAGCAGGGACAGGGTTAAGCTACGAGCAGTACTTC. Protein: CATSRAGTGLSYEQYF.

The V and J genes are TRBV7-6 and TRBJ2-1, with D perhaps TRBD2 (6 bases). V was cut by 6 bases and J by 0 bases, with 12 bases left in between. The CDR3 is 15 residues long. CDR1 is SGHVS, CDR2 FNYEAQ, per germline. The CDR3 loop is CASSWGESSYNEQFF. The CDR3 coding sequence is TGTGCCAGCAGTTGGGGGGAGAGCTCCTACAATGAGCAGTTCTTC.

This clonotype was seen a few times. The chain employs TRBV4-3 and TRBJ2-3; 10 nucleotides line up with TRBD2. The J segment lost 4 bases and the V segment lost 0 bases, leaving 7 bases of the junction unmatched. CDR1 is LGHNA and CDR2 is YSLEER in the germline V gene. This CDR3 has 17 residues. Here the CDR3 DNA reads TGCGCCAGCAGCCAAGACAGCGGGGGGGCCAGAGCAGATACGCAGTATTTT. As protein: CASSQDSGGARADTQYF.

The CDR3 sequence is CSAAGTVRQPQHF. In DNA, the CDR3 is TGCAGTGCTGCCGGGACAGTCCGCCAGCCCCAGCATTTT. This chain joins TRBV20-1 and TRBJ1-5, with 7 bases identical to TRBD1. Unmatched junction bases numbered 8, after V lost 5 bases and J lost 7 bases. The CDR3 is 13 amino acids. Germline CDR1 is DFQATT and CDR2 is SNEGSKA (reference sequence).

The table lists this clonotype with a few counts. Since a much larger clone is just one base distant, this may be a read error. The rearrangement links TRBV5-1 to TRBJ2-5; 7 bases align to TRBD1. CDR1 SGHRS and CDR2 YFSETQ come from the germline V gene. This CDR3 contains 18 residues. After removal of 0 bases from V and 2 bases from J, the junction contained 13 bases not matched to a gene. CDR3 bases: TGCGCCAGCAGCTTGGCCCTAGGAGTAGGGGGCTGGCAAGAGACCCAGTACTTC. This encodes CASSLALGVGGWQETQYF.

A few counts support this clonotype. The rearrangement uses TRBV20-1 and TRBJ1-1; D unresolved. This CDR3 is built from 12 residues. With 6 bases removed from V and 1 base from J, the gap between germline ends came to 9 bases. Germline values: CDR1 DFQATT, CDR2 SNEGSKA (reference sequence). The CDR3 loop reads CSALEGNTEAFF. Written as DNA, the CDR3 is TGCAGTGCCCTTGAGGGGAACACTGAAGCTTTCTTT.

This clonotype was observed a handful of times. The chain uses TRBV5-6 and TRBJ2-6; D is uncertain. Germline CDR1 and CDR2: SGHDT and YYEEEE. The CDR3 loop spans 16 amino acids. V dropped 6 bases and J dropped 0 bases, with 13 bases sitting between them. The CDR3: CASTPFTFSGANVLTF. In nucleotides, the CDR3 is TGTGCCAGCACCCCCTTTACGTTCTCTGGGGCCAACGTCCTGACTTTC.

The sample holds many counts of this clonotype. The chain joins TRBV10-3 to TRBJ2-6, with D possibly called TRBD1 or TRBD2 (5 bases each). CDR3 size: 16 residues. In germline, CDR1 is ENHRY, CDR2 SYGVKD. Trimming removed 6 bases at V and 1 base at J, with 13 bases between. The CDR3, as DNA: TGTGCCATCAGAGGGACGGAAGTGTCTGGGGCCAACGTCCTGACTTTC. This encodes CAIRGTEVSGANVLTF.

V and J are TRBV20-1 and TRBJ2-5, with TRBD1 as a possible D gene (6 bases). The CDR3 runs to 18 residues. Germline assignment: CDR1 DFQATT and CDR2 SNEGSKA (reference sequence). Trimming took 1 base from V and 2 from J, leaving 23 bases between them. The chain's CDR3 is CSARGGGISTSSQETQYF. In DNA, the CDR3 is TGCAGTGCTAGAGGAGGGGGTATCAGCACCTCTTCGCAAGAGACCCAGTACTTC.